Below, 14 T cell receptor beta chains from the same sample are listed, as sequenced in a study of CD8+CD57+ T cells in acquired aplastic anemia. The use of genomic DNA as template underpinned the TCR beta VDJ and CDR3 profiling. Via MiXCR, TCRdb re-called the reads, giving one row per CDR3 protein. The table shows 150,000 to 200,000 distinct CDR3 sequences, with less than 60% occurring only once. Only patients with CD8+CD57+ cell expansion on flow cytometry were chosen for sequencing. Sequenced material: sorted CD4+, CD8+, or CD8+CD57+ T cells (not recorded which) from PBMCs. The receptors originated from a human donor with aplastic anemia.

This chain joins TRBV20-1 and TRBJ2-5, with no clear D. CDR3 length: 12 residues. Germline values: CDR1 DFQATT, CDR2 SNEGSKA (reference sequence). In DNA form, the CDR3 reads TGCAGCGCCCGACGATCCCGAGAGACCCAGTACTTC. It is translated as CSARRSRETQYF.

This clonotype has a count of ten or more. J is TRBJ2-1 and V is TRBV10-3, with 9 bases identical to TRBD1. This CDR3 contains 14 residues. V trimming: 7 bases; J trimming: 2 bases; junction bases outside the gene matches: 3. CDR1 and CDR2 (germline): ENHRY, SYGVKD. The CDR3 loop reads CAIKGTGTYNEQFF. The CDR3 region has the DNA TGTGCCATCAAGGGGACAGGGACCTACAATGAGCAGTTCTTC.

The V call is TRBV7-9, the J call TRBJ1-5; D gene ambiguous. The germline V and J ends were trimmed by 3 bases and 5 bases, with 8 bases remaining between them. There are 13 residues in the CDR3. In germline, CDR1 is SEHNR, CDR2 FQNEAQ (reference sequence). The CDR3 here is CASSLKWDQPQHF. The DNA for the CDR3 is TGTGCCAGCAGCTTGAAGTGGGATCAGCCCCAGCATTTT.

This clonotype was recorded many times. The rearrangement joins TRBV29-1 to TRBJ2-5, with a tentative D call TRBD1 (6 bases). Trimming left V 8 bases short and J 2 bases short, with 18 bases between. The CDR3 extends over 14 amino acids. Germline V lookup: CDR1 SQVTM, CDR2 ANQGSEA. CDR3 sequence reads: CSIGPGQRQETQYF. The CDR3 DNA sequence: TGCAGCATTGGACCGGGACAACGGCAAGAGACCCAGTACTTC.

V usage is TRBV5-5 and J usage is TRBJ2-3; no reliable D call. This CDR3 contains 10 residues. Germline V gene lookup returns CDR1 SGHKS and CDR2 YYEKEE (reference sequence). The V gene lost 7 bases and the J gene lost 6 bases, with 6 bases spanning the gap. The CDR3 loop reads CASRDDTQYF. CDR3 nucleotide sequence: TGTGCCAGCCGAGATGATACGCAGTATTTT.

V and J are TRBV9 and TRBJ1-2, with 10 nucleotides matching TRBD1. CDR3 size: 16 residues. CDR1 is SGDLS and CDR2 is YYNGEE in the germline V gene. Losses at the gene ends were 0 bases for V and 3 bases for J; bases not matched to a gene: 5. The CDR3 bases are TGTGCCAGCAGCGTAGTGGGGACAGGGGTCGACTATGGCTACACCTTC. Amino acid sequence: CASSVVGTGVDYGYTF. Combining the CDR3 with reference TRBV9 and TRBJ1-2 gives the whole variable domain DSGVTQTPKHLITATGQRVTLRCSPRSGDLSVYWYQQSLDQGLQFLIQYYNGEERAKGNILERFSAQQFPDLHSELNLSSLELGDSALYFCASSVVGTGVDYGYTFGSGTRLTVV.

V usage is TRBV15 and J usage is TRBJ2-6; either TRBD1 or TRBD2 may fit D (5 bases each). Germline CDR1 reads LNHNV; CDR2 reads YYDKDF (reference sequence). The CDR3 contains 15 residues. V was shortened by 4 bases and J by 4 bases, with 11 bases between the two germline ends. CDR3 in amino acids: CATSIRGTGANVLTF. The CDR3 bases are TGTGCCACCAGCATCCGTGGGACCGGGGCCAACGTCCTGACTTTC.

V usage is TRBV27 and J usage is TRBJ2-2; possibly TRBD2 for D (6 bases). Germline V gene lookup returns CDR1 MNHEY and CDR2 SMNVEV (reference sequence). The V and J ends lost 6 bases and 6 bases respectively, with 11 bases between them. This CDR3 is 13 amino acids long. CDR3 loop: CASSRDSAGELFF. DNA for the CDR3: TGTGCCAGCAGCAGGGACTCGGCCGGGGAGCTGTTTTTT.

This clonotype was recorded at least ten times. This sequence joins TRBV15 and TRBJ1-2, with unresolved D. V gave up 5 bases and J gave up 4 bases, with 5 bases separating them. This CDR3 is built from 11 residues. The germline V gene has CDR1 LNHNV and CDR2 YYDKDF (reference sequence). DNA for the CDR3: TGTGCCACCAGCCCTGGCTATGGCTACACCTTC. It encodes CATSPGYGYTF. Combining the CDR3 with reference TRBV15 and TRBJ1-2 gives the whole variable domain DAMVIQNPRYQVTQFGKPVTLSCSQTLNHNVMYWYQQKSSQAPKLLFHYYDKDFNNEADTPDNFQSRRPNTSFCFLDIRSPGLGDTAMYLCATSPGYGYTFGSGTRLTVV.

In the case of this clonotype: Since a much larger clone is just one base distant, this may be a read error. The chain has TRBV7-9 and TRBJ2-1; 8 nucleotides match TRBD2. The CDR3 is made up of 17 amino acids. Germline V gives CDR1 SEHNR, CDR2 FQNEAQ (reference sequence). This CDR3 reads CASNNHEGLGDYNEQSF. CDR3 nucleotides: TGTGCCAGCAACAACCATGAGGGACTAGGAGATTACAATGAGCAGTCCTTC.

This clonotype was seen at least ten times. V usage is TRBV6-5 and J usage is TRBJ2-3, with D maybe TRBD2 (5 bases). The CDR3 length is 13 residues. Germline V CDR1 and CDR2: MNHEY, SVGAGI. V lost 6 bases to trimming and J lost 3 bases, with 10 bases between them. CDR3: CASSLLGTDTQYF. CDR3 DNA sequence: TGTGCCAGCAGCTTACTAGGTACAGATACGCAGTATTTT.

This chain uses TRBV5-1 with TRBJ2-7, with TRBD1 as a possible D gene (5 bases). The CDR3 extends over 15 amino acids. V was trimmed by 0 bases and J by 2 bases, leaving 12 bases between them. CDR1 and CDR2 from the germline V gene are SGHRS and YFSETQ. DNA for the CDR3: TGCGCCAGCAGCTTGGAGCAGGGTATAACCTACGAGCAGTACTTC. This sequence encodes CASSLEQGITYEQYF.

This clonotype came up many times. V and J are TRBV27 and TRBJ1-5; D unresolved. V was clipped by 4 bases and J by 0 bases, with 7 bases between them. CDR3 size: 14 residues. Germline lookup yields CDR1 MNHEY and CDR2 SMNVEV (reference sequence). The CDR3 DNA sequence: TGTGCCAGCAGTTACCGGGATAGCAATCAGCCCCAGCATTTT. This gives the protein CASSYRDSNQPQHF.

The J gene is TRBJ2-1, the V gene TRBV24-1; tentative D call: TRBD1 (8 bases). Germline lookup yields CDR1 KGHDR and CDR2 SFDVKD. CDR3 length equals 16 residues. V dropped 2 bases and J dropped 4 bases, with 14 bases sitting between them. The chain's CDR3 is CATSDSGQGGYNEQFF. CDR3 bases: TGTGCCACCAGTGATTCCGGACAGGGAGGGTACAATGAGCAGTTCTTC.